One sample yielded the 19 T cell receptor beta chains listed below, sequenced in a study of T cell responses to AZD1222 COVID-19 vaccine. Data came from immunoSEQ multiplex PCR; TCRdb stores just in-frame clones and leaves some out. Altogether about 140,000 clones are present, over 85% being singletons, with the ten largest covering over 4%. Material: peripheral blood, obtained on day 0 of AZD1222 vaccination. Receptors were obtained from an adult in good health.

The chain has TRBV29-1 and TRBJ2-3, with 8 bases identical to TRBD2. Germline loops: CDR1 SQVTM, CDR2 ANQGSEA. The CDR3 loop spans 13 amino acids. V shed 5 bases and J 6 bases; nucleotides not matched to a gene: 7. DNA of the CDR3: TGCAGCGTTCGAATAGCGGGAAGGGATACGCAGTATTTT. This translates into CSVRIAGRDTQYF.

The chain links TRBV5-1 to TRBJ2-3; D tentatively fits TRBD1 or TRBD2 (5 bases each). Trimming cost V 4 bases and J 3 bases, with 18 bases left between them. The CDR3 sequence is 16 residues long. From germline, CDR1 is SGHRS and CDR2 YFSETQ. CDR3 sequence reads: CASSRGPLGGTDTQYF. In DNA form, the CDR3 reads TGCGCCAGCAGCCGCGGGCCTCTTGGGGGAACAGATACGCAGTATTTT.

The rearrangement uses TRBV11-1 and TRBJ2-1, with 11 bases identical to TRBD2. V was pared by 5 bases and J by 4 bases, with 4 bases of the junction left unmatched. This CDR3 is 15 amino acids long. Germline V gene sequence: CDR1 SGHAT, CDR2 FQDESV (reference sequence). The CDR3 sequence is CASSAGTSGYNEQFF. The CDR3 nucleotides are TGTGCCAGCAGCGCCGGGACTAGCGGTTACAATGAGCAGTTCTTC.

The chain has TRBV5-1 and TRBJ2-1, with TRBD2 identical over 8 bases. V trimming: 6 bases; J trimming: 9 bases; junction bases outside the gene matches: 8. Germline lookup yields CDR1 SGHRS and CDR2 YFSETQ. The CDR3 extends over 13 amino acids. The CDR3 reads CASTERESGEQFF. The CDR3 region has the DNA TGCGCCAGCACGGAGCGGGAGTCGGGTGAGCAGTTCTTC. The full variable domain, completed using reference TRBV5-1 and TRBJ2-1, is KAGVTQTPRYLIKTRGQQVTLSCSPISGHRSVSWYQQTPGQGLQFLFEYFSETQRNKGNFPGRFSGRQFSNSRSEMNVSTLELGDSALYLCASTERESGEQFFGPGTRLTVL.

CDR3 amino acids: CASTGGRFGNQPQHF. DNA for the CDR3: TGTGCCAGCACAGGGGGCAGGTTTGGCAATCAGCCCCAGCATTTT. V and J are TRBV19 and TRBJ1-5; 9 bases align to TRBD1. This CDR3 is 15 amino acids long. Germline V gene sequence: CDR1 LNHDA, CDR2 SQIVND (reference sequence). J was trimmed by 2 bases and V by 9 bases; bases with no gene match: 8.

There are a few counts of this clone. This chain joins TRBV6-2 or TRBV6-3 and TRBJ1-6, with D unclear. V was cut by 5 bases and J by 6 bases, with 11 bases left in between. CDR1 and CDR2 from the germline V gene are MNHEY and SVGEGT. The CDR3 has 14 amino acids. This CDR3 reads CASSRHLTNSPLHF. The CDR3 region has the DNA TGTGCCAGCAGTCGTCATCTGACTAATTCACCCCTCCACTTT.

This chain connects TRBV19 to TRBJ1-1; no clear D gene. The V end lost 8 bases, the J end lost 1 base, and 8 bases lay between the germline ends. The CDR3 totals 12 residues. CDR1 and CDR2 (germline): LNHDA, SQIVND (reference sequence). CDR3 bases: TGTGCCAGTGGGGAGCCGAACACTGAAGCTTTCTTT. Protein: CASGEPNTEAFF. The variable domain in full, with the rest retrieved from reference TRBV19 and TRBJ1-1, is DGGITQSPKYLFRKEGQNVTLSCEQNLNHDAMYWYRQDPGQGLRLIYYSQIVNDFQKGDIAEGYSVSREKKESFPLTVTSAQKNPTAFYLCASGEPNTEAFFGQGTRLTVV.

The rearrangement uses TRBV7-8 and TRBJ2-7; the D is unclear. Trimming took 0 bases from V and 6 from J, leaving 12 bases between them. The CDR3 extends over 14 amino acids. Germline assignment: CDR1 SGHVS and CDR2 FQNEAQ. DNA for the CDR3: TGTGCCAGCAGCTTAGCGGTACAGCTTGGCGAGCAGTACTTC. Translating it yields CASSLAVQLGEQYF.

This clone occurred once. The V and J genes are TRBV27 and TRBJ2-1; D is undetermined. This CDR3 has 13 residues. Trimming took 7 bases from V and 5 from J, leaving 12 bases between them. Looked up from germline, CDR1 is MNHEY and CDR2 is SMNVEV (reference sequence). The CDR3 bases are TGTGCCAGCAAGGAATTTCTACACAATGAGCAGTTCTTC. It yields the protein CASKEFLHNEQFF.

The V call is TRBV7-9, the J call TRBJ2-3; D call uncertain. The CDR3 runs to 16 residues. Germline V lookup: CDR1 SEHNR, CDR2 FQNEAQ (reference sequence). Trimming shortened V by 5 bases and J by 2 bases, and 17 bases separated the two germline ends. CDR3 amino acids: CASSEIRTGLTDTQYF. The CDR3 DNA follows: TGTGCCAGCAGCGAAATACGGACGGGTCTCACAGATACGCAGTATTTT. Full variable domain (missing parts from reference TRBV7-9 and TRBJ2-3): DTGVSQNPRHKITKRGQNVTFRCDPISEHNRLYWYRQTLGQGPEFLTYFQNEAQLEKSRLLSDRFSAERPKGSFSTLEIQRTEQGDSAMYLCASSEIRTGLTDTQYFGPGTRLTVL.

The rearrangement links TRBV6-5 to TRBJ1-2; D gene ambiguous. CDR1 and CDR2 from the germline V gene are MNHEY and SVGAGI. The CDR3 spans 12 residues. V was cut by 4 bases and J by 7 bases, with 10 bases left in between. CDR3 protein: CASSSNVGGYTF. The CDR3 DNA follows: TGTGCCAGCAGTTCCAACGTAGGTGGCTACACCTTC.

V usage is TRBV9 and J usage is TRBJ1-1; 8 positions match TRBD1. The germline V gene has CDR1 SGDLS and CDR2 YYNGEE. This CDR3 contains 16 residues. V gave up 0 bases and J gave up 3 bases; unmatched junction bases: 7. The CDR3 here is CASSVVSGGVDTEAFF. CDR3 in DNA: TGTGCCAGCAGCGTAGTTTCAGGGGGCGTCGACACTGAAGCTTTCTTT.

The V and J genes are TRBV3-1 (or the pseudogene TRBV3-2) and TRBJ1-2; TRBD1 is a possible D gene (5 bases). Trimming removed 0 bases at V and 12 bases at J, with 8 bases between. Germline CDR1 is LGHDT and CDR2 is YNNKEL (reference sequence). This CDR3 has 11 amino acids. The DNA of the CDR3 is TGTGCCAGCAGCCAAGATGAGGGGCACACCTTC. Protein product: CASSQDEGHTF.

This chain connects TRBV5-1 to TRBJ2-3; D perhaps matches TRBD2 (5 bases). Trimming pared 3 bases from V and 0 bases from J, leaving 8 bases between. CDR3 size: 14 residues. Germline CDR1 SGHRS, CDR2 YFSETQ. CDR3: CASSSRTSTDTQYF. For the CDR3, the DNA is TGCGCCAGCAGCTCCAGGACTAGCACAGATACGCAGTATTTT. The full variable domain, its missing parts supplied by reference TRBV5-1 and TRBJ2-3, is KAGVTQTPRYLIKTRGQQVTLSCSPISGHRSVSWYQQTPGQGLQFLFEYFSETQRNKGNFPGRFSGRQFSNSRSEMNVSTLELGDSALYLCASSSRTSTDTQYFGPGTRLTVL.

J is TRBJ2-3 and V is TRBV28, with D possibly matching TRBD1 (6 bases). Trimming removed 3 bases from V and 8 bases from J, with 24 bases in between. This CDR3 has 17 residues. The germline V gene encodes CDR1 MDHEN and CDR2 SYDVKM. The CDR3 reads CASSFSPDSLPVGTQYF. The CDR3 DNA sequence: TGTGCCAGCAGTTTTTCTCCGGACAGTCTCCCGGTGGGTACGCAGTATTTT.

The V and J genes are TRBV6-6 and TRBJ1-4; D ambiguous. Between the trimmed V and J ends, which lost 0 bases and 5 bases, there was a span of 1 base. This CDR3 is 12 amino acids long. CDR1 and CDR2 from the germline V gene are MNHNY and SVGAGI (reference sequence). The CDR3 loop reads CASSYSNEKLFF. Here the CDR3 DNA reads TGTGCCAGCAGTTACTCCAATGAAAAACTGTTTTTT.

The chain recombines TRBV15 with TRBJ1-1, with D possibly matching TRBD1 (6 bases). V was trimmed by 6 bases and J by 4 bases, leaving 18 bases between them. CDR3 length: 15 amino acids. CDR1 and CDR2 (germline): LNHNV, YYDKDF (reference sequence). The CDR3 coding sequence is TGTGCCACCAGTCCAGCGGGGGGCCGGGGCACTGAAGCTTTCTTT. Translating gives CATSPAGGRGTEAFF.

The chain is built from TRBV2 and TRBJ2-7; tentative D call: TRBD1 (5 bases). The germline gives CDR1 SNHLY, CDR2 FYNNEI. This CDR3 spans 12 amino acids. With 4 bases removed from V and 3 bases from J, the gap between germline ends came to 7 bases. The CDR3 protein is CASSGQNYEQYF. For the CDR3, the DNA is TGTGCCAGCAGTGGACAGAACTACGAGCAGTACTTC. Based on the CDR3 plus reference TRBV2 and TRBJ2-7, the full variable domain is EPEVTQTPSHQVTQMGQEVILRCVPISNHLYFYWYRQILGQKVEFLVSFYNNEISEKSEIFDDQFSVERPDGSNFTLKIRSTKLEDSAMYFCASSGQNYEQYFGPGTRLTVT.

The rearrangement uses TRBV2 and TRBJ1-5; no firm D call. V lost 9 bases and J lost 1, with 16 bases in between. Germline CDR1 and CDR2: SNHLY and FYNNEI. This CDR3 contains 15 residues. Here the CDR3 DNA reads TGTGCCAGTCAGAATCCCCCCCGAAGCAATCAGCCCCAGCATTTT. This translates into CASQNPPRSNQPQHF.